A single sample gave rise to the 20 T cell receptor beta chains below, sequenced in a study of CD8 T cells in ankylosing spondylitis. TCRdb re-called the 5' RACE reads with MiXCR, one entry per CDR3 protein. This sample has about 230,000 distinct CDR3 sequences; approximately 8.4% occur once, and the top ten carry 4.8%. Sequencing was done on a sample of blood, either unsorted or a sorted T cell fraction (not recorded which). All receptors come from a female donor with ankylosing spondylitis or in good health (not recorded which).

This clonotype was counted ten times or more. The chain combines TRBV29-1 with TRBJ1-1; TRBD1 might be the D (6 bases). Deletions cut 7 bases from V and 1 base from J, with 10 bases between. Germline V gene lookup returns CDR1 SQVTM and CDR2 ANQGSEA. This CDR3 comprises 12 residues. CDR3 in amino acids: CSGGGGNTEAFF. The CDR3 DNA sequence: TGCAGCGGAGGGGGGGGGAACACTGAAGCTTTCTTT.

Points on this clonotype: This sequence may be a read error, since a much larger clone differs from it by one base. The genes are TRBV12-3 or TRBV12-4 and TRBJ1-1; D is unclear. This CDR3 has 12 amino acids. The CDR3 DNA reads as TGTACCAGTCTCAAGCGGCGTACTGAAGCTTTCTTT. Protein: CTSLKRRTEAFF.

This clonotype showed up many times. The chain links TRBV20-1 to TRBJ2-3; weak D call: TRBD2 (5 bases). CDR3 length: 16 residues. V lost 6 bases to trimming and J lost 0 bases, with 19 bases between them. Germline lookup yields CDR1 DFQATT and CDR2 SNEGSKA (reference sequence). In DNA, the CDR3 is TGCAGTGCCCGTCCCGCTCTAGCCGCTAGCACAGATACGCAGTATTTT. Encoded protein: CSARPALAASTDTQYF.

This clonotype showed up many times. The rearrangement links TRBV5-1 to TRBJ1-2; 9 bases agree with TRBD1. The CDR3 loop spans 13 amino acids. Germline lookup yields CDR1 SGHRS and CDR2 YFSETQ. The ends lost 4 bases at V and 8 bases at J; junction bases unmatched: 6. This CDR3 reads CASSPGTGRGYTF. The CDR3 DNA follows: TGCGCCAGCAGCCCCGGGACAGGGAGAGGCTACACCTTC.

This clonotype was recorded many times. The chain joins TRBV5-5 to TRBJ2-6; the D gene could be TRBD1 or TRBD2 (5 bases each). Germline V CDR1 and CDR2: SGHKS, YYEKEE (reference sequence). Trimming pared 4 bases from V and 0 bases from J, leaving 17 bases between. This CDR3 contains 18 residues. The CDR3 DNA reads TGTGCCAGCAGCCCGGGACCCGCTTTTTACTCTGGGGCCAACGTCCTGACTTTC. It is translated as CASSPGPAFYSGANVLTF. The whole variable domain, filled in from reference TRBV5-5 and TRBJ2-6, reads DAGVTQSPTHLIKTRGQQVTLRCSPISGHKSVSWYQQVLGQGPQFIFQYYEKEERGRGNFPDRFSARQFPNYSSELNVNALLLGDSALYLCASSPGPAFYSGANVLTFGAGSRLTVL.

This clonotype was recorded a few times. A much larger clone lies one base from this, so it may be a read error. The CDR3 DNA is TGCAGCGTTAAAGACAGTCCCGCGGACTATGGCTACGCCTTC. It codes for CSVKDSPADYGYAF. This chain uses TRBV29-1 with TRBJ1-2; D might be TRBD1 (5 bases). The CDR3 loop spans 14 amino acids. Germline loops: CDR1 SQVTM, CDR2 ANQGSEA.

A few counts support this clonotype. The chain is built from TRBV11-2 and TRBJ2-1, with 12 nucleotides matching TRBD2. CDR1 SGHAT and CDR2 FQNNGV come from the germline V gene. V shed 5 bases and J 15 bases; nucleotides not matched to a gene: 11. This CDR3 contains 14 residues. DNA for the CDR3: TGTGCCAGCAGCGCGGGACTAGCGGGCGGTTCGCCGTTCTTC. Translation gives CASSAGLAGGSPFF.

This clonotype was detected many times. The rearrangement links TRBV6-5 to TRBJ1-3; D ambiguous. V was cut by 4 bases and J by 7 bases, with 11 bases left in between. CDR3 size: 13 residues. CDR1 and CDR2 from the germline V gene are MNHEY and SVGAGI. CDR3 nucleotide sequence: TGTGCCAGCAGTTCACTGAGTGGGAACACCATATATTTT. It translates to CASSSLSGNTIYF.

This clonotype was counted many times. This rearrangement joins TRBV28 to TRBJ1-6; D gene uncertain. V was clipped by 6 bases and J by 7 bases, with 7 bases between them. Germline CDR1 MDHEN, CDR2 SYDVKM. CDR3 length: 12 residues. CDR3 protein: CASRQSNSPLHF. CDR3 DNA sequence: TGTGCCAGCAGACAATCAAATTCACCCCTCCACTTT.

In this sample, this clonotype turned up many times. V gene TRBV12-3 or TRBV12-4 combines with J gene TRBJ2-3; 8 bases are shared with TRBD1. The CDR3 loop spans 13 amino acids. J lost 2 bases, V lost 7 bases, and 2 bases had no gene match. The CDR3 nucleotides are TGTGCCAGCACAGGGGGCCTCACAGATACGCAGTATTTT. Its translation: CASTGGLTDTQYF.

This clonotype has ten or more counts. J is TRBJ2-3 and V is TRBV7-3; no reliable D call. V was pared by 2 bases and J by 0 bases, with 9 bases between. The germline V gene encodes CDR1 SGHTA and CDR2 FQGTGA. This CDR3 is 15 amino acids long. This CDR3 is CASSLAPRSTDTQYF. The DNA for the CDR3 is TGTGCCAGCAGCTTAGCCCCACGGAGCACAGATACGCAGTATTTT.

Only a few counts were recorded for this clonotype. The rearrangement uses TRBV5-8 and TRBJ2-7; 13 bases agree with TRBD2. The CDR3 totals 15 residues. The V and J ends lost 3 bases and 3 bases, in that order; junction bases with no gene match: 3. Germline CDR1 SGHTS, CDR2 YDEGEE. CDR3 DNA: TGTGCCAGCAGCTGGGGACTAGCGGGAAACTACGAGCAGTACTTC. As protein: CASSWGLAGNYEQYF.

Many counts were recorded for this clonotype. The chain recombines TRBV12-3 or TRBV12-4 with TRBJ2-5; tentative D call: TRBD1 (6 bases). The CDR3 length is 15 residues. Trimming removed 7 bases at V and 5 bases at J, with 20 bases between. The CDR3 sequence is CASKGGGRGLETQYF. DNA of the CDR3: TGTGCCAGCAAGGGTGGGGGCAGGGGCCTGGAGACCCAGTACTTC.

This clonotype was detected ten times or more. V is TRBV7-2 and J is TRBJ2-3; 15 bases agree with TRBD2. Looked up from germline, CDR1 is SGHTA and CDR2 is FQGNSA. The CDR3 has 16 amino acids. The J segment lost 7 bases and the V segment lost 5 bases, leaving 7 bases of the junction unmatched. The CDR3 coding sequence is TGTGCCAGCAGCCCCGGACTAGCGGGAGGGGGAAATACGCAGTATTTT. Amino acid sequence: CASSPGLAGGGNTQYF.

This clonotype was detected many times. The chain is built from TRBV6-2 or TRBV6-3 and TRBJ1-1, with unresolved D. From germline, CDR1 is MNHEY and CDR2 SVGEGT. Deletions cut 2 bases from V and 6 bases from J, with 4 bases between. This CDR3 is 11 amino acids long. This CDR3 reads CASSYGPEAFF. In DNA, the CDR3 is TGTGCCAGCAGTTACGGGCCTGAAGCTTTCTTT.

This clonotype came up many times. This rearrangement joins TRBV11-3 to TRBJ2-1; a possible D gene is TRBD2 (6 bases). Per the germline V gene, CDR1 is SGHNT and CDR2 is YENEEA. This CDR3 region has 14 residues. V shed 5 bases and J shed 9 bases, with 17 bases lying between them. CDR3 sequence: CASSVSGLLGEQFF. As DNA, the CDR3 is TGTGCCAGCAGCGTTAGCGGCCTCCTCGGTGAGCAGTTCTTC.

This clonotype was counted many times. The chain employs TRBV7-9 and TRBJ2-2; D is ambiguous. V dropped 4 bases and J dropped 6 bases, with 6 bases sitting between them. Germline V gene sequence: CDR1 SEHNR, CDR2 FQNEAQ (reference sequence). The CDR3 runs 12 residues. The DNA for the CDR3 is TGTGCCAGCAGCTCCTCGGCCGGGGAGCTGTTTTTT. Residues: CASSSSAGELFF.

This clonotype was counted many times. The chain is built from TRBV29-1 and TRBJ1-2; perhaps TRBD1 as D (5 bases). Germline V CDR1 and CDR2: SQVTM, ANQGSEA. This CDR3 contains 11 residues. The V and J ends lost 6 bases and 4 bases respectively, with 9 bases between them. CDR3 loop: CSVSGTYGYTF. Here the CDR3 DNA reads TGCAGCGTATCCGGGACCTATGGCTACACCTTC. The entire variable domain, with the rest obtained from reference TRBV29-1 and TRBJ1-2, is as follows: SAVISQKPSRDICQRGTSLTIQCQVDSQVTMMFWYRQQPGQSLTLIATANQGSEATYESGFVIDKFPISRPNLTFSTLTVSNMSPEDSSIYLCSVSGTYGYTFGSGTRLTVV.

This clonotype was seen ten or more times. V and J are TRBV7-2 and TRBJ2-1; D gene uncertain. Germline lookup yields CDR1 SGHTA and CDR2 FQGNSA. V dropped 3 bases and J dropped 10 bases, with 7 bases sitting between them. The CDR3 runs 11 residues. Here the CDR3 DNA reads TGTGCCAGCAGCTTCGGTTTGGAGCAGTTCTTC. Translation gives CASSFGLEQFF.

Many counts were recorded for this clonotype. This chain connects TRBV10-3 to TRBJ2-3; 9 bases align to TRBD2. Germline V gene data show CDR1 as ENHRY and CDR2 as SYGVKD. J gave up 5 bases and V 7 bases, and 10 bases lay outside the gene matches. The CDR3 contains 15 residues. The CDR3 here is CAIKVPAGGVDTQYF. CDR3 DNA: TGTGCCATCAAGGTTCCGGCGGGAGGGGTAGATACGCAGTATTTT.